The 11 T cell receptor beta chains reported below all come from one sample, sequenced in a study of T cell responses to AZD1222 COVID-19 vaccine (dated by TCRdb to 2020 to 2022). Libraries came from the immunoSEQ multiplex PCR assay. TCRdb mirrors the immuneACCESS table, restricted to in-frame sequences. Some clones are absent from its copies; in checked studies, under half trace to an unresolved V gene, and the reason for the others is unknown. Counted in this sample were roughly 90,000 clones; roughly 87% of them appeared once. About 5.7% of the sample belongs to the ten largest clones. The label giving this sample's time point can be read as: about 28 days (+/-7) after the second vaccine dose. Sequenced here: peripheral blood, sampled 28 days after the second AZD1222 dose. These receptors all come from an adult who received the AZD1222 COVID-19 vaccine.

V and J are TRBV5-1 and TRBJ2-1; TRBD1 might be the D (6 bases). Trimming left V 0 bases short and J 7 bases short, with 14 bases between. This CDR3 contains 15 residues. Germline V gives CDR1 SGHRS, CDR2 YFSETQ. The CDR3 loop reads CASSLVGGFGNEQFF. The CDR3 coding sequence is TGCGCCAGCAGCTTGGTTGGGGGCTTCGGTAATGAGCAGTTCTTC. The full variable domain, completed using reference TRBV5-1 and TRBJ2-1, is KAGVTQTPRYLIKTRGQQVTLSCSPISGHRSVSWYQQTPGQGLQFLFEYFSETQRNKGNFPGRFSGRQFSNSRSEMNVSTLELGDSALYLCASSLVGGFGNEQFFGPGTRLTVL.

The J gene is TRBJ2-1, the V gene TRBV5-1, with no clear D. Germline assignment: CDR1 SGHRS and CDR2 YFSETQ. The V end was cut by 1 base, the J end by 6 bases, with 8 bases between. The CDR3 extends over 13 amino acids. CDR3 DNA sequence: TGCGCCAGCAGCTTGAATCGGCTCAATGAGCAGTTCTTC. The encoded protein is CASSLNRLNEQFF.

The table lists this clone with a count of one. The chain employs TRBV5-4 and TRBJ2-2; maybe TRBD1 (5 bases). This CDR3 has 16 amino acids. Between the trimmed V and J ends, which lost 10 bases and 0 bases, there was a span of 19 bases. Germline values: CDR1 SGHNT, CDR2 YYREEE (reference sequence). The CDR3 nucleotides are TGTGCCTCATCATCCGACAGTACCGCGAACACCGGGGAGCTGTTTTTT. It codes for CASSSDSTANTGELFF.

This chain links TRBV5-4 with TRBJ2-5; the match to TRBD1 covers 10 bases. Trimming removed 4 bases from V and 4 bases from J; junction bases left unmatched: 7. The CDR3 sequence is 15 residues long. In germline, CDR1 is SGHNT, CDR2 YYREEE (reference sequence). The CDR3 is CASSRTWTGGETQYF. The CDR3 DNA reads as TGTGCCAGCAGCCGAACATGGACAGGGGGAGAGACCCAGTACTTC.

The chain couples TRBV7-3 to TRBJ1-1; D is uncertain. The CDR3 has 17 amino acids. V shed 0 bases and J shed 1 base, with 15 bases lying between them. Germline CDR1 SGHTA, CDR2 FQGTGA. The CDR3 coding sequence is TGTGCCAGCAGCTTAACCCTCCTAGCCGGGAAGAACACTGAAGCTTTCTTT. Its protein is CASSLTLLAGKNTEAFF. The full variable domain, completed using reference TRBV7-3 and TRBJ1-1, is GAGVSQTPSNKVTEKGKYVELRCDPISGHTALYWYRQSLGQGPEFLIYFQGTGAADDSGLPNDRFFAVRPEGSVSTLKIQRTERGDSAVYLCASSLTLLAGKNTEAFFGQGTRLTVV.

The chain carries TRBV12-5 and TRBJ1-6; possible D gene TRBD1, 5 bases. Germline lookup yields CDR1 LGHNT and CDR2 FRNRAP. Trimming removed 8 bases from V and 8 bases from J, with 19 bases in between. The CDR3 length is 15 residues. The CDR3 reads CASKDIRRLDSPLHF. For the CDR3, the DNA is TGTGCTAGTAAGGACATCCGACGTTTAGATTCACCCCTCCACTTT.

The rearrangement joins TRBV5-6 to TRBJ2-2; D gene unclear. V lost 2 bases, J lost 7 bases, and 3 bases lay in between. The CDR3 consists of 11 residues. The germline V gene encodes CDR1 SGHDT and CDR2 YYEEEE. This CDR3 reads CASSFLGELFF. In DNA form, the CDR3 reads TGTGCCAGCAGCTTTCTCGGGGAGCTGTTTTTT. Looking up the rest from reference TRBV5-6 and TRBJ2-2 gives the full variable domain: DAGVTQSPTHLIKTRGQQVTLRCSPKSGHDTVSWYQQALGQGPQFIFQYYEEEERQRGNFPDRFSGHQFPNYSSELNVNALLLGDSALYLCASSFLGELFFGEGSRLTVL.

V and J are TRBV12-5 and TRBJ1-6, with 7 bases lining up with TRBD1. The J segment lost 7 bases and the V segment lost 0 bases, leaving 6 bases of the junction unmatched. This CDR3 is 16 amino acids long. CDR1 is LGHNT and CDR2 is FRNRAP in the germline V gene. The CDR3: CASGLVPAGGNSPLHF. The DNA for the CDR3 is TGTGCTAGTGGTTTGGTACCGGCAGGGGGGAATTCACCCCTCCACTTT.

The CDR3 sequence is CASNLAGGSGNEQFF. The CDR3, as DNA: TGTGCCAGCAACCTAGCGGGGGGGTCTGGTAATGAGCAGTTCTTC. This chain uses TRBV7-2 with TRBJ2-1, with 12 bases fitting TRBD2. The CDR3 runs to 15 residues. Germline CDR1 reads SGHTA; CDR2 reads FQGNSA. J gave up 7 bases and V 7 bases, and 8 bases lay outside the gene matches. Complete variable domain (other parts from reference TRBV7-2 and TRBJ2-1): GAGVSQSPSNKVTEKGKDVELRCDPISGHTALYWYRQSLGQGLEFLIYFQGNSAPDKSGLPSDRFSAERTGGSVSTLTIQRTQQEDSAVYLCASNLAGGSGNEQFFGPGTRLTVL.

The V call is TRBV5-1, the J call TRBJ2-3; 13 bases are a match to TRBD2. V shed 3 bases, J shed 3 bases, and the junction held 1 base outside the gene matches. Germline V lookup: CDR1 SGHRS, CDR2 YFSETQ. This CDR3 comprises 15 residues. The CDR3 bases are TGCGCCAGCAGCTCGGGACTAGCGGGGACAGATACGCAGTATTTT. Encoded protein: CASSSGLAGTDTQYF.

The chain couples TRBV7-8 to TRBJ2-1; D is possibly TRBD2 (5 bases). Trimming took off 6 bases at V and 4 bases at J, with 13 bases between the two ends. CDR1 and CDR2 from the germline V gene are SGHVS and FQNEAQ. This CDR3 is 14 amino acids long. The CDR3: CASSKDWQYNEQFF. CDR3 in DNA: TGTGCCAGCAGTAAGGACTGGCAATACAATGAGCAGTTCTTC.